This T cell receptor (beta chain) stems from a study of blood T cell repertoires in COVID-19. Study-level background: Some COVID-19 samples were acute and others convalescent; all came from the United States, Italy and Spain. From T cells, B-cell-depleted T cells, or PBMCs came the material, which was cDNA or gDNA.

This clone was seen once. There are 16 residues in the CDR3. CDR1 LGHDT and CDR2 YNNKEL come from the germline V gene (reference sequence). Trimming took off 4 bases at V and 3 bases at J, with 16 bases between the two ends. Original methodology: Amplification from reference gene primers served as the basis for estimated nucleated cell counts. Clones were sequenced by immunoSEQ multiplex PCR, and TCRdb holds only the in-frame ones, with some missing. V, J and clone size are taken as reported in that table, and D and trimming were inferred from the DNA itself. The sample lists a few hundred thousand clones; approximately 90% were seen once.

Material for sequencing was peripheral blood. The chain recombines TRBV3-1 (or the pseudogene TRBV3-2) with TRBJ1-5; D possibly corresponds to TRBD1 (5 bases). The TCR comes from a woman between 35 and 50 years old who had recovered from COVID-19. CDR3 in DNA: TGTGCCAGCAGCCCAGGGCCAGCGGGGCCCAATCAGCCCCAGCATTTT. This encodes CASSPGPAGPNQPQHF.